What follows is one T cell receptor beta chain and its context. Its antigen is undetermined. The data were obtained in a study of T cell responses to AZD1222 COVID-19 vaccine. General study points: Mostly white British, mostly female donors; authors suggested clonal diversity may be underestimated. No repertoire was sampled before or during the peak T cell response, only after it. Among spike-specific TCRs, nearly half reportedly target unmutated variant regions. Baseline serology detected seropositivity in only six AZD1222 recipients.

Assay used: immunoSEQ multiplex PCR; TCRdb lists only in-frame clones, some missing. This table holds about 120,000 clones, 88% found once. This CDR3 is built from 16 residues. J was trimmed by 11 bases and V by 7 bases; bases with no gene match: 21. Germline V CDR1 and CDR2: LNHDA, SQIVND (reference sequence). The rearrangement uses TRBV19 and TRBJ1-1, with 8 nucleotides matching TRBD1. The source of this sequence is an adult who received the AZD1222 COVID-19 vaccine. Sequenced here: peripheral blood, sampled 28 days after the second AZD1222 dose. CDR3 region: CASKGRLTGGWGTAFF. CDR3 nucleotide sequence: TGTGCCAGTAAGGGACGATTAACAGGGGGTTGGGGGACGGCTTTCTTT.